This T cell receptor beta chain was documented in a study of blood T cells in healthy people across ages. Findings of the study overall: Diversity of TCR beta per million T cells declined in a roughly linear way with age. Not knowing donor CMV status may have confounded expanded clonotype changes.

Total RNA extracted from each sample amounted to at least 6 micrograms. A second PCR of 7 to 11 cycles used a sample-barcoded 5' primer and a J-beta primer mix. Every cDNA was tagged by a template-switch adaptor with 12 random nucleotides. TCRdb fed the 5' RACE reads into MiXCR, producing one record per CDR3 protein. In the table there are about 1.6 million distinct CDR3 sequences, 34% of which are singletons. There are a few counts of this clonotype. Its antigen is unknown. Sequenced sample: blood. The TCR was taken from a woman aged 25 to 39 in good health.

In DNA form, the CDR3 reads TGTGCCAGCAGTCAAGGAGGACTAGCGACTAGCACAGATACGCAGTATTTT. It is translated as CASSQGGLATSTDTQYF. The chain is built from TRBV7-6 and TRBJ2-3, with TRBD2 matching over 9 bases. The CDR3 is 17 amino acids. Trimming at V came to 6 bases and at J to 0 bases, leaving 10 bases not matched to a gene. CDR1 SGHVS and CDR2 FNYEAQ come from the germline V gene.